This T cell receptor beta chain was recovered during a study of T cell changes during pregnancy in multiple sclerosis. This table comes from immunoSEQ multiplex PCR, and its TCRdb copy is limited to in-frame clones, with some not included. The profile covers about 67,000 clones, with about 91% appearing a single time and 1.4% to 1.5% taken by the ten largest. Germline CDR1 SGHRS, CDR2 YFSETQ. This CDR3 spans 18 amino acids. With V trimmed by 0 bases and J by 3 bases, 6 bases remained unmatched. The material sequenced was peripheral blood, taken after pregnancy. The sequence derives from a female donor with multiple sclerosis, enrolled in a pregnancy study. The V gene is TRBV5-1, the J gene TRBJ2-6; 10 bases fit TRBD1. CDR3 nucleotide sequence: TGCGCCAGCAGCTTGGGCCGGGACAGGGGAATTGGGGCCAACGTCCTGACTTTC. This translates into CASSLGRDRGIGANVLTF.